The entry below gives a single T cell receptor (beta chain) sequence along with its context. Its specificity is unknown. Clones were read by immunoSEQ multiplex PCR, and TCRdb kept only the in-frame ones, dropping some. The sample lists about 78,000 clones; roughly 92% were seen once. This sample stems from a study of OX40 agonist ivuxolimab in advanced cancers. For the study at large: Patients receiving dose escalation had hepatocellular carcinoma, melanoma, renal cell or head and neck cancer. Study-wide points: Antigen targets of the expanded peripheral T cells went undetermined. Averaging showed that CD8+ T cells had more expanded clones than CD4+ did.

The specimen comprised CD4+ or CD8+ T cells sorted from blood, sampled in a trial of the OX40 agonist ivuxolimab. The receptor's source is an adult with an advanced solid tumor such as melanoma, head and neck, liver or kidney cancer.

The CDR3 DNA reads as TGTGCCAGCTCACCACCAACCGCAGGGAGTTATGGCTACACCTTC. Amino acid sequence: CASSPPTAGSYGYTF. The chain carries TRBV18 and TRBJ1-2; D perhaps matches TRBD1 (5 bases). Trimming pared 0 bases from V and 5 bases from J, leaving 13 bases between. This CDR3 region has 15 residues. Germline V lookup: CDR1 KGHSH, CDR2 LQKENI.